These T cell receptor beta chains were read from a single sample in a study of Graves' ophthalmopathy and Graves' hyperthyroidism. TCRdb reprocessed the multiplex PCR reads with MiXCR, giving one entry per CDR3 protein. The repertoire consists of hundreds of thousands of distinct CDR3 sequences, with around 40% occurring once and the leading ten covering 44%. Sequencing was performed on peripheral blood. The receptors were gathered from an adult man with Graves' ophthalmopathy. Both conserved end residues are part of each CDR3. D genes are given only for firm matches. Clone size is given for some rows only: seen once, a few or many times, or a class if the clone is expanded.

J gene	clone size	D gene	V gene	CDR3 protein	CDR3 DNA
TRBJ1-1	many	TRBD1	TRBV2	CASSDREGTEAFF	TGTGCCAGCAGCGACAGGGAGGGCACTGAAGCTTTCTTT
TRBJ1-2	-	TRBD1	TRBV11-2	CASSLDPTGAKGYTF	TGTGCCAGCAGCTTAGACCCGACAGGGGCCAAGGGCTACACCTTC
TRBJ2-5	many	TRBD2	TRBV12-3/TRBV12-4	CASSLWAGEETQYF	TGTGCCAGCAGCCTGTGGGCGGGAGAGGAGACCCAGTACTTC
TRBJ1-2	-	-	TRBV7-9	CASSLGRANSNYGYTF	TGTGCCAGCAGCTTGGGCAGGGCGAATTCTAACTATGGCTACACCTTC
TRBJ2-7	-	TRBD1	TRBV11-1	CASSPRTGAAEQYF	TGTGCCAGCAGCCCAAGGACAGGGGCTGCCGAGCAGTACTTC
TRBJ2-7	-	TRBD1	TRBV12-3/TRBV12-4	CASSSDHGQVYSYEQYF	TGTGCCAGCAGTTCGGACCATGGACAGGTATACTCCTACGAGCAGTACTTC
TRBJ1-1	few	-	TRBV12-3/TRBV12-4	CASSLGARGNEAFF	TGTGCCAGCAGTTTGGGGGCCCGAGGCAATGAAGCTTTCTTT
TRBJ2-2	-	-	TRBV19	CAGSIRSANTGELFF	TGTGCCGGTAGTATTCGTAGCGCGAACACCGGGGAGCTGTTTTTT
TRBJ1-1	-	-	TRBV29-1	CSSEGPTEAFF	TGCAGCAGTGAGGGTCCTACTGAAGCTTTCTTT
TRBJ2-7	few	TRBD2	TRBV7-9	CASSQVRMAAGPYEQYF	TGCGCCAGCAGCCAAGTTCGTATGGCAGCGGGACCCTACGAGCAGTACTTC
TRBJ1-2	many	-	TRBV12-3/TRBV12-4	CASSFDNYGYTF	TGTGCCAGCAGTTTTGATAACTATGGCTACACCTTC
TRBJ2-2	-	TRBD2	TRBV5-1	CASSPRLATLELFF	TGCGCCAGCAGCCCCCGACTAGCGACACTGGAGCTGTTTTTT
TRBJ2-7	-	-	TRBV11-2	CASSLGPSFLEQYF	TGTGCCAGCAGCTTAGGGCCAAGTTTTCTGGAGCAGTACTTC
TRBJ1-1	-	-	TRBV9	CASSVNAQANTEAFF	TGTGCCAGCAGCGTTAATGCACAGGCGAACACTGAAGCTTTCTTT
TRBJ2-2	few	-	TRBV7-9	CASSQASRNTGELFF	TGTGCCAGCAGCCAGGCTAGCAGAAACACCGGGGAGCTGTTTTTT
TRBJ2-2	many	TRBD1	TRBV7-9	CASSRQGPGELFF	TGTGCCAGCAGCCGACAGGGGCCCGGGGAGCTGTTTTTT
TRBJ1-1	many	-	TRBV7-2	CASSFGVLAEAFF	TGTGCCAGCAGCTTTGGAGTTCTGGCTGAAGCTTTCTTT
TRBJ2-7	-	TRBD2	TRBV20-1	CSASTEAGEAYEQYF	TGCAGTGCCAGCACCGAGGCGGGAGAGGCCTACGAGCAGTACTTC
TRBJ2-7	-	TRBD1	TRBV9	CASSVGQGIYEQYF	TGTGCCAGCAGCGTAGGACAGGGGATCTACGAGCAGTACTTC
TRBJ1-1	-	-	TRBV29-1	CSANGRQEEAFF	TGCAGCGCTAACGGCAGACAGGAAGAAGCTTTCTTT
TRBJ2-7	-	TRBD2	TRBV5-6	CASSWSGKPYEQYF	TGTGCCAGCAGCTGGAGCGGGAAGCCTTACGAGCAGTACTTC
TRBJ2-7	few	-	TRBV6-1	CASSYLGAGQTYEQYF	TGTGCCAGCAGTTACCTCGGAGCGGGACAGACCTACGAGCAGTACTTC
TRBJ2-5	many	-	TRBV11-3	CASSPRQSPGETQYF	TGTGCCAGCAGCCCCCGACAGTCTCCCGGGGAGACCCAGTACTTC
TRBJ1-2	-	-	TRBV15	CATSSERIFYGYTF	TGTGCCACCAGCAGTGAAAGGATCTTCTATGGCTACACCTTC
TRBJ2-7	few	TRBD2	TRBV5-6	CASSSLAAEQYF	TGTGCCAGCAGCTCTCTAGCGGCCGAGCAGTACTTC
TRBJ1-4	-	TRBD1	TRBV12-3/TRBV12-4	CASKTGEATNEKLLF	TGTGCCAGCAAGACAGGGGAGGCAACTAATGAAAAACTGCTTTTT
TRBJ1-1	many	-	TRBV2	CASKGSEAFF	TGTGCCAGCAAAGGCTCTGAAGCTTTCTTT
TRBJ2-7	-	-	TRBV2	CASCSVGPSRYEQYF	TGTGCCAGCTGCAGCGTTGGCCCCTCGAGATACGAGCAGTACTTC
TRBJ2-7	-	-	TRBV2	CASSEYLGFYEQYF	TGTGCCAGCAGTGAATATCTGGGTTTCTACGAGCAGTACTTC
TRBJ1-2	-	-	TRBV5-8	CASSLAGTPAAGYTF	TGTGCCAGCAGCTTGGCAGGGACGCCGGCCGCCGGCTACACCTTC
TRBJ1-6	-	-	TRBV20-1	CSARGREGYNSPLHF	TGCAGTGCTAGGGGGAGGGAGGGTTATAATTCACCCCTCCACTTT
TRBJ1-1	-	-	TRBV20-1	CSATGATPTEAFF	TGCAGTGCCACGGGGGCAACCCCAACTGAAGCTTTCTTT
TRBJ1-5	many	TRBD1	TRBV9	CASSLTGKNQPQHF	TGTGCCAGCAGCCTGACAGGGAAGAATCAGCCCCAGCATTTT
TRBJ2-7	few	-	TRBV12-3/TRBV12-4	CASQLGPSYEQYF	TGTGCCAGCCAACTAGGCCCCTCCTACGAGCAGTACTTC
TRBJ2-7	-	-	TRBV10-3	CASSLSAGYEQYF	TGTGCCAGCAGTTTGTCAGCAGGGTACGAGCAGTACTTC
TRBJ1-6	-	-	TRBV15	CATSRVRGLPLHF	TGTGCCACCAGCAGAGTCAGGGGTCTCCCCCTCCACTTT
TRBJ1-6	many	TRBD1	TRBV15	CATSRDKGANSPLHF	TGTGCCACCAGCAGAGATAAGGGGGCAAATTCACCCCTCCACTTT
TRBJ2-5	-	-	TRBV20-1	CSASTGRLSETQYF	TGCAGTGCTAGCACCGGACGGCTCTCAGAGACCCAGTACTTC
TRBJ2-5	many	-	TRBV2	CASKSGLLRDRETQYF	TGTGCCAGCAAATCGGGCCTACTAAGGGATCGAGAGACCCAGTACTTC
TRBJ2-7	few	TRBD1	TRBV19	CASSMAGTGGYEQYF	TGTGCCAGTAGTATGGCCGGGACAGGGGGCTACGAGCAGTACTTC
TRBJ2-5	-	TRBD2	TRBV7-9	CASSPGLADIQETQYF	TGTGCCAGCAGCCCAGGACTAGCTGACATCCAAGAGACCCAGTACTTC
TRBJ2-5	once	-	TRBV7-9	CASSLWSARGTQYF	TGTGCCAGCAGCTTATGGTCAGCGCGCGGGACCCAGTACTTC
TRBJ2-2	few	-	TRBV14	CASSFIVSGELFF	TGTGCCAGCAGCTTCATCGTCTCCGGGGAGCTGTTTTTT
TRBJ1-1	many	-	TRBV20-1	CSARDGVKDTEAFF	TGCAGTGCTAGAGATGGGGTTAAGGACACTGAAGCTTTCTTT
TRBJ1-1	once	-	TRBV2	CASSEAQGLNTEAFF	TGTGCCAGCAGTGAAGCGCAGGGGCTGAACACTGAAGCTTTCTTT
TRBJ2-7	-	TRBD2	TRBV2	CASSPPGLAVYEQYF	TGTGCCAGCTCACCCCCGGGACTAGCGGTTTACGAGCAGTACTTC